The 28 T cell receptor beta chains given below trace back to one sample, sequenced in a study of cytomegalovirus exposure and HLA in healthy donors. Primers included in the PCR were 60 Vbeta and 13 Jbeta primers. Measured with immunoSEQ multiplex PCR; TCRdb has only the in-frame clones, and not every one. The sample records about 160,000 clones, around 85% being singletons. The sample taken for sequencing was PBMCs. The receptors here all came from a middle-aged man in good health and CMV-seronegative.

This clone has just one count. V usage is TRBV29-1 and J usage is TRBJ2-2; D gene uncertain. Germline values: CDR1 SQVTM, CDR2 ANQGSEA. Trimming took 3 bases from V and 1 from J, leaving 6 bases between them. This CDR3 spans 13 amino acids. DNA of the CDR3: TGCAGCGTTGAGGGCGAGAACACCGGGGAGCTGTTTTTT. As protein: CSVEGENTGELFF.

This chain joins TRBV7-9 and TRBJ1-1; a weak D match, TRBD1 (6 bases). The germline V gene has CDR1 SEHNR and CDR2 FQNEAQ (reference sequence). CDR3 length: 15 residues. Trimming took off 3 bases at V and 0 bases at J, with 11 bases between the two ends. The CDR3 loop is CASSLTTGLNTEAFF. The CDR3 DNA sequence: TGTGCCAGCAGCTTGACGACAGGCTTGAACACTGAAGCTTTCTTT.

There are a few counts of this clone. The rearrangement joins TRBV6-5 to TRBJ1-5, with unresolved D. V dropped 6 bases and J dropped 5 bases, with 11 bases sitting between them. Germline V lookup: CDR1 MNHEY, CDR2 SVGAGI. The CDR3 length is 13 residues. The CDR3 here is CASSQDNYQPQHF. In nucleotides, the CDR3 is TGTGCCAGCAGCCAAGACAACTATCAGCCCCAGCATTTT.

The rearrangement uses TRBV30 and TRBJ2-1; possibly TRBD2 for D (7 bases). V was trimmed by 0 bases and J by 4 bases, leaving 13 bases between them. The CDR3 has 15 amino acids. Germline V gives CDR1 GTSNPN, CDR2 SVGIG (reference sequence). The CDR3 nucleotides are TGTGCCTGGAGTGTATTGGGGGGGCGATACAATGAGCAGTTCTTC. Its protein product is CAWSVLGGRYNEQFF.

With regard to this clone: One junction end disagrees with the germline gene, perhaps due to a read error. This specimen includes other DNA sequences encoding the same CDR3. The gene calls are TRBV9 and TRBJ2-2; 8 nucleotides align to TRBD1. The CDR3 loop spans 15 amino acids. CDR1 and CDR2 from the germline V gene are SGDLS and YYNGEE. CDR3 nucleotide sequence: TGTGCCAGCAGCGTAGACCCAGGGGGCACCGGGGAGTTGTTTTTT. Its translation: CASSVDPGGTGELFF.

The V gene is TRBV5-1, the J gene TRBJ1-2, with D perhaps matching TRBD1 (5 bases). Germline loops: CDR1 SGHRS, CDR2 YFSETQ. The V and J ends lost 4 bases and 4 bases respectively, with 14 bases between them. The CDR3 consists of 14 residues. Here the CDR3 reads CASSPSDNAYGYTF. The CDR3 DNA reads TGCGCCAGCAGCCCTTCGGACAACGCCTATGGCTACACCTTC. The complete variable domain, with remaining parts taken from reference TRBV5-1 and TRBJ1-2, reads KAGVTQTPRYLIKTRGQQVTLSCSPISGHRSVSWYQQTPGQGLQFLFEYFSETQRNKGNFPGRFSGRQFSNSRSEMNVSTLELGDSALYLCASSPSDNAYGYTFGSGTRLTVV.

This chain joins TRBV30 and TRBJ1-3, with a weak D call TRBD1 (6 bases). Trimming stripped 2 bases from V and 0 bases from J, with 14 bases between. Germline CDR1 GTSNPN, CDR2 SVGIG (reference sequence). There are 16 residues in the CDR3. Here the CDR3 DNA reads TGTGCCTGGAGTCCTGCGGGGGCCAGCTCTGGAAACACCATATATTTT. The encoded protein is CAWSPAGASSGNTIYF.

V and J are TRBV7-9 and TRBJ1-2, with TRBD1 matching 7 bases. Unmatched junction bases numbered 5, after V lost 4 bases and J lost 12 bases. CDR1 and CDR2 (germline): SEHNR, FQNEAQ (reference sequence). The CDR3 runs to 11 residues. CDR3 DNA sequence: TGTGCCAGCAGCTCGGGACAGTCAGACACCTTC. Its translation is CASSSGQSDTF.

The chain employs TRBV5-1 and TRBJ2-3; 8 nucleotides agree with TRBD1. The germline gives CDR1 SGHRS, CDR2 YFSETQ. J lost 0 bases, V lost 0 bases, and 3 bases had no gene match. The CDR3 length is 16 residues. In DNA form, the CDR3 reads TGCGCCAGCAGCTTGGGACAGGGGAGGAGCACAGATACGCAGTATTTT. It is translated as CASSLGQGRSTDTQYF.

This clone turned up a few times. The rearrangement joins TRBV7-3 to TRBJ2-7; 10 bases are a match to TRBD1. CDR3 length equals 16 residues. Losses at the gene ends were 1 base for V and 1 base for J; bases not matched to a gene: 4. Germline V lookup: CDR1 SGHTA, CDR2 FQGTGA. The CDR3 sequence is CASSLMGTGASYEQYF. The CDR3 DNA follows: TGTGCCAGCAGCTTAATGGGGACAGGGGCGTCCTACGAGCAGTACTTC.

This sequence joins TRBV6-6 and TRBJ1-4, with a weak D call TRBD1 (5 bases). Germline values: CDR1 MNHNY, CDR2 SVGAGI (reference sequence). The CDR3 sequence is 14 residues long. V lost 5 bases and J 7 bases, leaving 14 bases between the germline ends. The CDR3 region has the DNA TGTGCCAGCAGTCGGGGGGAGGGATTTGAAAAACTGTTTTTT. It encodes CASSRGEGFEKLFF.

The chain joins TRBV6-1 to TRBJ2-1; 7 nucleotides match TRBD2. The germline gives CDR1 MNHNS, CDR2 SASEGT. The CDR3 covers 15 residues. J gave up 2 bases and V 6 bases, and 7 bases lay outside the gene matches. The chain's CDR3 is CASRVGGGTYNEQFF. CDR3 DNA: TGTGCCAGCAGAGTCGGCGGGGGAACCTACAATGAGCAGTTCTTC.

This clone was observed a handful of times. The genes are TRBV9 and TRBJ2-2, with D tentatively TRBD1 (6 bases). Germline V CDR1 and CDR2: SGDLS, YYNGEE. The CDR3 contains 13 residues. V was pared by 4 bases and J by 5 bases, with 9 bases between. This CDR3 reads CASSSTGTGELFF. DNA for the CDR3: TGTGCCAGCAGCTCCACAGGGACCGGGGAGCTGTTTTTT. Full variable domain (remainder filled in from reference TRBV9 and TRBJ2-2): DSGVTQTPKHLITATGQRVTLRCSPRSGDLSVYWYQQSLDQGLQFLIQYYNGEERAKGNILERFSAQQFPDLHSELNLSSLELGDSALYFCASSSTGTGELFFGEGSRLTVL.

This clone turned up a few times. Relative to the germline gene, one junction end is altered; a read error may explain this. The V gene is TRBV7-7, the J gene TRBJ1-2, with unresolved D. The CDR3 spans 13 residues. Germline loops: CDR1 SSHAT, CDR2 FNYEAQ (reference sequence). CDR3: CASSLKQLYGYTF. CDR3 coding DNA: TGTGCTAGCAGCTTAAAACAGTTATATGGCTACACCTTC. The entire variable domain, with the rest obtained from reference TRBV7-7 and TRBJ1-2, is as follows: GAGVSQSPRYKVTKRGQDVTLRCDPISSHATLYWYQQALGQGPEFLTYFNYEAQPDKSGLPSDRFSAERPEGSISTLTIQRTEQRDSAMYRCASSLKQLYGYTFGSGTRLTVV.

This chain uses TRBV29-1 with TRBJ1-6; 10 bases map to TRBD1. CDR3 size: 12 residues. V was clipped by 8 bases and J by 8 bases; unmatched bases: 3. The germline V gene has CDR1 SQVTM and CDR2 ANQGSEA. CDR3 in amino acids: CSIGTGDSPLHF. CDR3 sequence (DNA): TGCAGCATCGGGACAGGGGATTCACCCCTCCACTTT.

V usage is TRBV21-1 and J usage is TRBJ2-2; TRBD2 is the table's D call and was not checked against the DNA. TRBV21-1 is listed as a pseudogene. This CDR3 has 16 residues. CDR3 region: CASSNGTSHSTGELFF. As DNA, the CDR3 is TGTGCCAGCAGCAATGGGACTAGTCACAGCACCGGGGAGCTGTTTTTT.

This chain joins TRBV10-3 and TRBJ2-1; TRBD2 might be the D (5 bases). Trimming took 4 bases from V and 1 from J, leaving 14 bases between them. The CDR3 totals 16 residues. Germline lookup yields CDR1 ENHRY and CDR2 SYGVKD. For the CDR3, the DNA is TGTGCCATCAGTGCTAGCCTCGGGGATTCCTACAATGAGCAGTTCTTC. Translated, it gives CAISASLGDSYNEQFF.

The chain couples TRBV5-1 to TRBJ2-2; 9 nucleotides align to TRBD2. CDR1 is SGHRS, CDR2 YFSETQ, per germline. Trimming at V came to 4 bases and at J to 6 bases, leaving 10 bases not matched to a gene. This CDR3 contains 16 residues. DNA for the CDR3: TGCGCCAGCAGCCCCCCTTGGACTAGCGTCCCCGGGGAGCTGTTTTTT. Its protein is CASSPPWTSVPGELFF.

The V gene is TRBV18, the J gene TRBJ1-5, with 7 bases lining up with TRBD1. The J segment lost 0 bases and the V segment lost 3 bases, leaving 8 bases of the junction unmatched. The CDR3 runs to 17 residues. Germline CDR1 reads KGHSH; CDR2 reads LQKENI. This CDR3 reads CASSPRTGGDSNQPQHF. The CDR3 DNA follows: TGTGCCAGCTCACCTCGGACAGGCGGCGATAGCAATCAGCCCCAGCATTTT.

V and J are TRBV4-1 and TRBJ2-5; D perhaps matches TRBD1 (5 bases). The DNA end lines up better with TRBJ2-7; the J call may be wrong. The V gene's germline CDR1 is MGHRA and CDR2 YSYEKL. The CDR3 spans 17 residues. The CDR3 coding sequence is TGCGCCAGCAGCCAAGAAGGGGTTTGGTCAGGATCCTACGAGCAGTACTTC. Protein product: CASSQEGVWSGSYEQYF.

This rearrangement joins TRBV10-3 to TRBJ2-2; 7 bases align to TRBD2. The CDR3 covers 13 residues. Germline V gene lookup returns CDR1 ENHRY and CDR2 SYGVKD. V trimming: 2 bases; J trimming: 6 bases; junction bases outside the gene matches: 0. CDR3: CAISEGRAGELFF. The CDR3 DNA follows: TGTGCCATCAGTGAGGGGAGGGCCGGGGAGCTGTTTTTT.

In the case of this clone: An end of the junction does not agree with germline; a read error may underlie this. The chain combines TRBV19 with TRBJ1-6; 10 bases match TRBD1. CDR1 and CDR2 (germline): LNHDA, SQIVND (reference sequence). The length of the CDR3 is 15 residues. The CDR3, as DNA: TGTGCCAGTAGTATGGGACAGGGGAATAATTCGCCCCTCCACTTT. It translates to CASSMGQGNNSPLHF.

The sample holds one count of this clone. The V gene is TRBV6-5, the J gene TRBJ1-4; tentative D call: TRBD1 (5 bases). Germline V CDR1 and CDR2: MNHEY, SVGAGI. This CDR3 region has 15 residues. V lost 4 bases and J lost 2, with 11 bases in between. The CDR3 bases are TGTGCCAGCAGTTCCTCGGGGGGGACTAATGAAAAACTGTTTTTT. Translating gives CASSSSGGTNEKLFF.

The chain joins TRBV5-1 to TRBJ2-7; a weak D match, TRBD1 (6 bases). Germline CDR1 SGHRS, CDR2 YFSETQ. The CDR3 length is 13 residues. With 0 bases removed from V and 3 bases from J, the gap between germline ends came to 7 bases. The CDR3 spells CASSLDRVYEQYF. The CDR3 region has the DNA TGCGCCAGCAGCTTGGACAGGGTCTACGAGCAGTACTTC.

J is TRBJ1-2 and V is TRBV10-3, with 8 bases identical to TRBD1. The J segment lost 3 bases and the V segment lost 10 bases, leaving 7 bases of the junction unmatched. The CDR3 covers 13 residues. CDR1 and CDR2 from the germline V gene are ENHRY and SYGVKD. Here the CDR3 DNA reads TGTGCCACCCGGACAGGGCGGGACTATGGCTACACCTTC. Translation: CATRTGRDYGYTF.

The chain joins TRBV5-1 to TRBJ2-3; 13 positions agree with TRBD2. V gave up 1 base and J gave up 1 base; unmatched junction bases: 3. Germline-derived CDR1 and CDR2 are SGHRS and YFSETQ. The CDR3 spans 17 residues. CDR3 amino acids: CASSLTTSGGGTDTQYF. The DNA of the CDR3 is TGCGCCAGCAGCTTGACAACTAGCGGGGGGGGCACAGATACGCAGTATTTT.

The chain links TRBV2 to TRBJ2-3; the match to TRBD2 covers 9 bases. The V gene end was trimmed by 4 bases and the J gene end by 7 bases; junction bases not matched to a gene: 6. The CDR3 length is 14 residues. The germline gives CDR1 SNHLY, CDR2 FYNNEI. CDR3 protein: CASSGDSGGHTQYF. The CDR3 nucleotides are TGTGCCAGCAGTGGGGATAGCGGGGGACATACGCAGTATTTT. The full variable domain, completed using reference TRBV2 and TRBJ2-3, is EPEVTQTPSHQVTQMGQEVILRCVPISNHLYFYWYRQILGQKVEFLVSFYNNEISEKSEIFDDQFSVERPDGSNFTLKIRSTKLEDSAMYFCASSGDSGGHTQYFGPGTRLTVL.

The V gene is TRBV7-8, the J gene TRBJ1-4; tentatively, D is TRBD1 (5 bases). From germline, CDR1 is SGHVS and CDR2 FQNEAQ. V lost 5 bases and J 8 bases, leaving 30 bases between the germline ends. CDR3 length: 19 amino acids. CDR3 sequence reads: CASSPLSLTGPSTTEKLFF. The DNA of the CDR3 is TGTGCCAGCAGCCCCTTAAGTTTAACAGGCCCCTCAACAACCGAAAAACTGTTTTTT.